These 20 T cell receptor beta chains were all obtained from the same sample, sequenced in a study of molecular identifiers for immune sequencing clone quantification. TCRdb passed the PCR reads through MiXCR, listing each CDR3 protein once. This table holds 460,000 or so distinct CDR3 sequences, roughly 26% found once. Sequencing was done on a sample of naive CD8+ T cells from blood, with Jurkat cell RNA spiked in. Subset in this sample: FACS-sorted CD8+CD4-CCR7+CD45RA+ naive T cells. The receptors were gathered from a human donor in good health. Some libraries in this study had Jurkat cell RNA spiked in.

This sequence joins TRBV28 and TRBJ1-5, with TRBD1 matching 7 bases. The germline CDR1 and CDR2 sequences are MDHEN and SYDVKM. CDR3 length: 17 amino acids. With V trimmed by 8 bases and J by 7 bases, 20 bases remained unmatched. CDR3 nucleotides: TGTGCCAGCCGACCCCTTCCGACAGGGACCTTGGGACAGCCCCAGCATTTT. As protein: CASRPLPTGTLGQPQHF. Using reference TRBV28 and TRBJ1-5 for the parts outside the CDR3, the full variable domain is DVKVTQSSRYLVKRTGEKVFLECVQDMDHENMFWYRQDPGLGLRLIYFSYDVKMKEKGDIPEGYSVSREKKERFSLILESASTNQTSMYLCASRPLPTGTLGQPQHFGDGTRLSIL.

This clonotype was seen repeatedly, ten times or more. The J gene is TRBJ1-1, the V gene TRBV27, with a possible D match to TRBD1 (6 bases). Trimming pared 2 bases from V and 1 base from J, leaving 8 bases between. Germline V lookup: CDR1 MNHEY, CDR2 SMNVEV (reference sequence). CDR3 length: 14 residues. The CDR3 bases are TGTGCCAGCAGTTTAGGGGGCCCGAACACTGAAGCTTTCTTT. It encodes CASSLGGPNTEAFF.

For the CDR3, the DNA is TGTGCCAGCAGTGACGATGAGCAGTTCTTC. Translating it yields CASSDDEQFF. The chain couples TRBV2 to TRBJ2-1; D unclear. The CDR3 extends over 10 amino acids. Germline-derived CDR1 and CDR2 are SNHLY and FYNNEI. V shed 3 bases and J shed 8 bases, with 2 bases lying between them.

Points on this clonotype: The missing conserved phenylalanine or tryptophan at the end of this CDR3 makes a read error likely. This sequence joins TRBV20-1 and TRBJ1-1, with D perhaps TRBD1 (5 bases). CDR3 length equals 16 residues. Germline V CDR1 and CDR2: DFQATT, SNEGSKA (reference sequence). The V end was cut by 5 bases, the J end by 3 bases, with 22 bases between. CDR3 protein: CSAALERQCIYTEAFC. CDR3 in DNA: TGCAGTGCTGCATTAGAGCGACAGTGTATTTACACTGAAGCTTTCTGT.

This clonotype was recorded at least ten times. The chain links TRBV9 to TRBJ2-1; D remains unclear. The V gene's germline CDR1 is SGDLS and CDR2 YYNGEE. The CDR3 spans 13 residues. The V end lost 3 bases, the J end lost 0 bases, and 4 bases lay between the germline ends. The CDR3 loop is CASSAASYNEQFF. DNA of the CDR3: TGTGCCAGCAGCGCCGCCTCCTACAATGAGCAGTTCTTC.

The CDR3 sequence is CASSYHRARDLTTLAKNIQYF. The CDR3 bases are TGTGCCAGCAGTTACCACAGGGCCCGGGACCTCACGACTTTAGCCAAAAACATTCAGTACTTC. This chain connects TRBV6-2 or TRBV6-3 to TRBJ2-4; TRBD1 might be the D (6 bases). Germline CDR1 and CDR2: MNHEY and SVGEGT. Trimming removed 2 bases from V and 0 bases from J, with 26 bases in between. The CDR3 runs to 21 residues.

This chain links TRBV7-9 with TRBJ2-3; D is perhaps TRBD2 (6 bases). Germline CDR1 and CDR2: SEHNR and FQNEAQ (reference sequence). The CDR3 spans 17 residues. Deletions cut 3 bases from V and 0 bases from J, with 16 bases between. The CDR3 nucleotides read TGTGCCAGCAGCTTGGAGCAGGTAGCGGAGAGCACAGATACGCAGTATTTT. This codes for CASSLEQVAESTDTQYF.

The gene calls are TRBV18 and TRBJ2-1, with 11 positions matching TRBD2. V was clipped by 3 bases and J by 8 bases; unmatched bases: 12. Germline V lookup: CDR1 KGHSH, CDR2 LQKENI. The CDR3 runs 17 residues. The DNA of the CDR3 is TGTGCCAGCTCACCCGGGACTAGCGGACCTAGTAGCCATGAGCAGTTCTTC. It is translated as CASSPGTSGPSSHEQFF.

This chain joins TRBV4-1 and TRBJ2-3, with TRBD2 identical over 12 bases. The J segment lost 2 bases and the V segment lost 4 bases, leaving 7 bases of the junction unmatched. CDR3 size: 17 residues. CDR1 and CDR2 from the germline V gene are MGHRA and YSYEKL. The CDR3 here is CASSRATSGGVTDTQYF. The CDR3 nucleotides are TGCGCCAGCAGCCGCGCGACTAGCGGGGGAGTCACAGATACGCAGTATTTT.

This clonotype occurred many times. This chain uses TRBV7-9 with TRBJ2-4; the match to TRBD1 covers 8 bases. This CDR3 has 15 residues. Trimming removed 5 bases from V and 5 bases from J; junction bases left unmatched: 8. Germline assignment: CDR1 SEHNR and CDR2 FQNEAQ (reference sequence). The CDR3 DNA sequence: TGTGCCAGCAGCCCAACCTCGGACAGGGAAAACATTCAGTACTTC. Translating gives CASSPTSDRENIQYF.

The J gene is TRBJ2-7, the V gene TRBV11-2, with D possibly being TRBD2 (6 bases). The CDR3 is 17 residues long. V lost 5 bases, J lost 7 bases, and 27 bases lay in between. Looked up from germline, CDR1 is SGHAT and CDR2 is FQNNGV. The CDR3 DNA reads as TGTGCCAGCAGCCCCGAAACCCTTCGGTACGGAGGGCAGGAGCAGTACTTC. It is translated as CASSPETLRYGGQEQYF.

The gene calls are TRBV30 and TRBJ2-2; D might be TRBD1 (5 bases). Trimming removed 6 bases from V and 4 bases from J, with 18 bases in between. The CDR3 loop spans 15 amino acids. The V gene's germline CDR1 is GTSNPN and CDR2 SVGIG (reference sequence). Here the CDR3 DNA reads TGTGCCTGCCCGACAGAACCCTTGAGCACCGGGGAGCTGTTTTTT. This gives the protein CACPTEPLSTGELFF.

Many counts were recorded for this clonotype. The chain links TRBV12-5 to TRBJ2-1; 10 nucleotides align to TRBD2. There are 18 residues in the CDR3. Germline V gives CDR1 LGHNT, CDR2 FRNRAP. Trimming at V came to 0 bases and at J to 9 bases, leaving 14 bases not matched to a gene. This CDR3 is CASGLVPAGGPWRVEQFF. CDR3 nucleotides: TGTGCTAGTGGTTTGGTCCCAGCGGGAGGGCCCTGGCGAGTTGAGCAGTTCTTC.

The rearrangement links TRBV28 to TRBJ1-5; 11 bases are shared with TRBD1. Germline CDR1 is MDHEN and CDR2 is SYDVKM. This CDR3 is built from 18 residues. V lost 2 bases to trimming and J lost 5 bases; unmatched junction nucleotides: 11. CDR3 in amino acids: CASSLKVRDRGFHQPQHF. The CDR3 region has the DNA TGTGCCAGCAGTTTAAAGGTTCGGGACAGGGGGTTTCATCAGCCCCAGCATTTT.

This clonotype was recorded at least ten times. The chain uses TRBV29-1 and TRBJ2-4; TRBD2 aligns across 7 bases. Germline trimming cut 1 base from V and 3 bases from J; bases unmatched to any gene: 3. Germline V lookup: CDR1 SQVTM, CDR2 ANQGSEA. This CDR3 comprises 14 residues. The CDR3 DNA reads TGCAGCGTTGAAGGCGGGAGTGGCAAAAACATTCAGTACTTC. It specifies CSVEGGSGKNIQYF. The full variable domain, completed using reference TRBV29-1 and TRBJ2-4, is SAVISQKPSRDICQRGTSLTIQCQVDSQVTMMFWYRQQPGQSLTLIATANQGSEATYESGFVIDKFPISRPNLTFSTLTVSNMSPEDSSIYLCSVEGGSGKNIQYFGAGTRLSVL.

This clonotype came up a few times. The genes are TRBV7-9 and TRBJ2-2, with TRBD2 identical over 11 bases. The germline V gene has CDR1 SEHNR and CDR2 FQNEAQ (reference sequence). The CDR3 totals 16 residues. Unmatched junction bases numbered 11, after V lost 7 bases and J lost 7 bases. The CDR3 here is CASIPEGLAVVGELFF. CDR3 nucleotides: TGTGCCAGCATCCCGGAGGGACTAGCGGTCGTCGGGGAGCTGTTTTTT. The whole variable domain, filled in from reference TRBV7-9 and TRBJ2-2, reads DTGVSQNPRHKITKRGQNVTFRCDPISEHNRLYWYRQTLGQGPEFLTYFQNEAQLEKSRLLSDRFSAERPKGSFSTLEIQRTEQGDSAMYLCASIPEGLAVVGELFFGEGSRLTVL.

The chain recombines TRBV27 with TRBJ2-1; D possibly uses TRBD1 or TRBD2 (6 bases each). V was trimmed by 5 bases and J by 6 bases, leaving 17 bases between them. Germline V gives CDR1 MNHEY, CDR2 SMNVEV (reference sequence). CDR3 size: 15 residues. In DNA, the CDR3 is TGTGCCAGCAGTACCGGGACATGGGAGGCCAATGAGCAGTTCTTC. The encoded protein is CASSTGTWEANEQFF.

This chain connects TRBV11-2 to TRBJ2-7; D is perhaps TRBD2 (6 bases). The CDR3 extends over 16 amino acids. Germline V gives CDR1 SGHAT, CDR2 FQNNGV. The V gene lost 5 bases and the J gene lost 5 bases, with 22 bases spanning the gap. As DNA, the CDR3 is TGTGCCAGCAGCCTCCTGGCTCGGGGGAAGCCCGACGAGCAGTACTTC. Amino acids: CASSLLARGKPDEQYF.

This clonotype turned up a few times. This chain uses TRBV7-2 with TRBJ2-1, with D unclear. This CDR3 has 14 amino acids. Trimming shortened V by 5 bases and J by 4 bases, and 12 bases separated the two germline ends. CDR1 is SGHTA and CDR2 is FQGNSA in the germline V gene. In DNA form, the CDR3 reads TGTGCCAGCAGCCACCCCGGCGATTACAATGAGCAGTTCTTC. Amino acids: CASSHPGDYNEQFF.

The gene calls are TRBV4-1 and TRBJ2-3; tentative D call: TRBD2 (5 bases). The germline V gene encodes CDR1 MGHRA and CDR2 YSYEKL. V was clipped by 0 bases and J by 3 bases, with 16 bases between them. This CDR3 spans 17 amino acids. The CDR3 spells CASSQEQALADTDTQYF. The CDR3, as DNA: TGCGCCAGCAGCCAAGAACAAGCCCTAGCAGATACAGATACGCAGTATTTT.